This T cell receptor beta chain was documented in a study of shared clonotypes between healthy human individuals. The study, taken as a whole, reports: The sharing of 5% to 5.5% of naive CD4 clonotypes was seen across a handful of donors. As a rule, naive subsets had a larger estimated richness than memory subsets.

As concerns this clone: The antigen is not known.

Per germline, CDR1 ENHRY and CDR2 SYGVKD. This CDR3 spans 11 amino acids. Trimming shortened V by 3 bases and J by 6 bases, and 5 bases separated the two germline ends. Sequencing was performed with immunoSEQ multiplex PCR; in TCRdb, only in-frame clones are kept and a portion is missing. The sample includes roughly 640,000 clones, roughly 97% of them seen just once. Sequenced input: naive CD4+ T cells sorted from blood. Regarding subset: CD45RA+ positively selected. This clonotype was obtained from a woman aged 25 to 45 in good health. The genes are TRBV10-3 and TRBJ1-1; no clear D. CDR3 protein: CAISERAEAFF. The CDR3 bases are TGTGCCATCAGTGAAAGGGCTGAAGCTTTCTTT.